Each of the 9 T cell receptor beta chains below was sequenced from the same sample in a study of cytomegalovirus exposure and HLA in healthy donors (dated by TCRdb to the late 2010s). Receptors were amplified or captured by the immunoSEQ multiplex PCR assay. For the multiplex PCR, a mixture combining 60 forward primers for TCR Vbeta segments and 13 reverse primers for TCR Jbeta segments was used. What TCRdb holds here is the immuneACCESS table cut down to in-frame rearrangements. Part of the clones is not present; checked against another copy, under half of the missing clones reflect an unresolved V gene, and the others are unexplained. The sample yields under 150,000 clones; around 10% were counted once. Roughly 6.4% of the sample lies in the top ten. Sequences were obtained from PBMCs. The source is a middle-aged woman in good health and CMV-seropositive.

This clone was counted only a few times. This same CDR3 is encoded by further DNA sequences in the sample. This chain connects TRBV6-6 to TRBJ2-5, with 7 bases identical to TRBD1. The CDR3 is 13 residues long. Trimming took 5 bases from V and 2 from J; bases not matched to a gene: 2. Per the germline V gene, CDR1 is MNHNY and CDR2 is SVGAGI (reference sequence). The CDR3 DNA sequence: TGTGCCAGCAGTCGGGACAGACAAGAGACCCAGTACTTC. Translation gives CASSRDRQETQYF.

This clone has only a few counts. V and J are TRBV7-2 and TRBJ2-1; 8 nucleotides line up with TRBD2. The ends lost 5 bases at V and 2 bases at J; junction bases unmatched: 5. The CDR3 contains 15 residues. Germline V lookup: CDR1 SGHTA, CDR2 FQGNSA. The CDR3 nucleotides read TGTGCCAGCAGCGTCGGGGGGGCCCCCTACAATGAGCAGTTCTTC. Translation: CASSVGGAPYNEQFF.

The chain uses TRBV9 and TRBJ1-6; 10 bases line up with TRBD1. The CDR3 spans 15 residues. Germline CDR1 is SGDLS and CDR2 is YYNGEE. With V trimmed by 3 bases and J by 9 bases, 6 bases remained unmatched. CDR3 nucleotide sequence: TGTGCCAGCAGCGCTGGCGGGACAGGGGCTTCACCCCTCCACTTT. Amino acid sequence: CASSAGGTGASPLHF.

This clone was counted between two and nine times. This rearrangement joins TRBV28 to TRBJ1-2; 7 bases map to TRBD1. The CDR3 spans 14 residues. CDR1 MDHEN and CDR2 SYDVKM come from the germline V gene. V was clipped by 5 bases and J by 2 bases; unmatched bases: 5. CDR3 in amino acids: CASSLPRGNYGYTF. CDR3 coding DNA: TGTGCCAGCAGTCTCCCCAGGGGGAACTATGGCTACACCTTC.

This clone was seen more than once but under ten times. The V gene is TRBV5-1, the J gene TRBJ1-6; the D is unclear. Germline V gives CDR1 SGHRS, CDR2 YFSETQ. The CDR3 length is 16 residues. Trimming removed 0 bases from V and 8 bases from J, with 15 bases in between. The CDR3 sequence is CASSLGGSGSYSPLHF. In DNA form, the CDR3 reads TGCGCCAGCAGCTTGGGAGGGTCGGGGAGTTATTCACCCCTCCACTTT.

The chain combines TRBV5-6 with TRBJ2-5, with 7 bases that match TRBD2. The CDR3 is made up of 16 amino acids. Germline V lookup: CDR1 SGHDT, CDR2 YYEEEE. J gave up 3 bases and V 7 bases, and 15 bases lay outside the gene matches. The CDR3 nucleotides are TGTGCCAGCGCCCTCCTTGGGAGGGGCGCAGAAGAGACCCAGTACTTC. Residues: CASALLGRGAEETQYF. Full variable domain (outside the CDR3, taken from reference TRBV5-6 and TRBJ2-5): DAGVTQSPTHLIKTRGQQVTLRCSPKSGHDTVSWYQQALGQGPQFIFQYYEEEERQRGNFPDRFSGHQFPNYSSELNVNALLLGDSALYLCASALLGRGAEETQYFGPGTRLLVL.

The chain joins TRBV27 to TRBJ1-2; the match to TRBD1 covers 7 bases. Per the germline V gene, CDR1 is MNHEY and CDR2 is SMNVEV (reference sequence). The V and J ends lost 6 bases and 2 bases, in that order; junction bases with no gene match: 3. CDR3 length equals 13 residues. CDR3 region: CASSQGGNYGYTF. CDR3 nucleotide sequence: TGTGCCAGCAGCCAGGGGGGAAACTATGGCTACACCTTC.

This clone was seen only a few times. CDR3 DNA: TGTGCCAGCAGCTTGGTTGGAGCGGGGGGTCAAGAGACCCAGTACTTC. Translating it yields CASSLVGAGGQETQYF. V usage is TRBV5-6 and J usage is TRBJ2-5, with TRBD2 identical over 9 bases. The germline gives CDR1 SGHDT, CDR2 YYEEEE. Germline trimming cut 0 bases from V and 2 bases from J; bases unmatched to any gene: 5. The CDR3 consists of 16 residues.

The chain links TRBV4-2 to TRBJ1-1, with D hard to call. V gave up 4 bases and J gave up 2 bases, with 14 bases separating them. This CDR3 contains 15 residues. CDR1 and CDR2 (germline): LGHNA, YNFKEQ. CDR3 nucleotides: TGTGCCAGCAGCCCGCTTGCGGGGAGAAACACTGAAGCTTTCTTT. Amino acids: CASSPLAGRNTEAFF.